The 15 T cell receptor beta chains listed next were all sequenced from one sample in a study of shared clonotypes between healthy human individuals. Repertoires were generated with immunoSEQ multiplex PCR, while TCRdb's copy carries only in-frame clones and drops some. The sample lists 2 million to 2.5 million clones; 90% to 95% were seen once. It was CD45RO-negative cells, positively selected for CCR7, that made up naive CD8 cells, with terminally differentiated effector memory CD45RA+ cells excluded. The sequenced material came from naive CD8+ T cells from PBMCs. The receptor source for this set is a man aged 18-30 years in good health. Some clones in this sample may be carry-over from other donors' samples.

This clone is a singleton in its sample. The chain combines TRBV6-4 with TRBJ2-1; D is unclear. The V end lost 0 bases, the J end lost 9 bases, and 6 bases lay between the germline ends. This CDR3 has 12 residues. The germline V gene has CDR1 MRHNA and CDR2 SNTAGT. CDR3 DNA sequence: TGTGCCAGCAGTGACTCAATGGGTGAGCAGTTCTTC. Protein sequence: CASSDSMGEQFF.

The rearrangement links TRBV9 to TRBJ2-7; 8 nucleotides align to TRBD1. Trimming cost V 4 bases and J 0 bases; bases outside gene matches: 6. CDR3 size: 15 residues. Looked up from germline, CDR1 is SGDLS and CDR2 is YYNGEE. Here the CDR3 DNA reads TGTGCCAGCAGCACTAGACAGGGGTCCTCCTACGAGCAGTACTTC. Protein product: CASSTRQGSSYEQYF. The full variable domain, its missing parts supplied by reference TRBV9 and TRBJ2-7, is DSGVTQTPKHLITATGQRVTLRCSPRSGDLSVYWYQQSLDQGLQFLIQYYNGEERAKGNILERFSAQQFPDLHSELNLSSLELGDSALYFCASSTRQGSSYEQYFGPGTRLTVT.

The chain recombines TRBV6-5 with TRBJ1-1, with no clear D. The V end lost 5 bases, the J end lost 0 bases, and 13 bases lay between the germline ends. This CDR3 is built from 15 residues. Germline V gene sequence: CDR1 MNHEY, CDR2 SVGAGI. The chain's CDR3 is CASSLPAPMNTEAFF. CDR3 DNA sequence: TGTGCCAGCAGTCTCCCTGCCCCGATGAACACTGAAGCTTTCTTT.

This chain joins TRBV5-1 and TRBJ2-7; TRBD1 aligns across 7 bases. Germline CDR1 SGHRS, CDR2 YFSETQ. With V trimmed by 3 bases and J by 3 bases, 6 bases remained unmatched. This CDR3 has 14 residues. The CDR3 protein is CASSSDRLVYEQYF. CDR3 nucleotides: TGCGCCAGCAGCTCGGACAGGTTGGTCTACGAGCAGTACTTC.

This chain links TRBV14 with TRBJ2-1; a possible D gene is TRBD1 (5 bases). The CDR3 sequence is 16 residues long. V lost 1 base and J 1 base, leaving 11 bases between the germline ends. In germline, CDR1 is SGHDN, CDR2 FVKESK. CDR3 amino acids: CASSQVNRKSYNEQFF. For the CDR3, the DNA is TGTGCCAGCAGCCAAGTCAACAGGAAGTCCTACAATGAGCAGTTCTTC.

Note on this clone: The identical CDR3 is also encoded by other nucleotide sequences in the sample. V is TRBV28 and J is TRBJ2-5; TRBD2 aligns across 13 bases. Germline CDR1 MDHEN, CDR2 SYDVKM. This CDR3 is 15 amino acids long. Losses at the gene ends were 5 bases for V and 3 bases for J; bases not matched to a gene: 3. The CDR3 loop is CASSLGLAGEETQYF. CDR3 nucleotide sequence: TGTGCCAGCAGTCTTGGACTAGCGGGAGAAGAGACCCAGTACTTC.

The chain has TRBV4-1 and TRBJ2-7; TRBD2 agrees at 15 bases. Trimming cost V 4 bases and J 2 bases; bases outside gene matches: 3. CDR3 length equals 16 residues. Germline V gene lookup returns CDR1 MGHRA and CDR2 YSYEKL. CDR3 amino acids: CASSPRTSGRAYEQYF. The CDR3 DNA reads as TGCGCCAGCAGCCCCCGGACTAGCGGGAGGGCCTACGAGCAGTACTTC.

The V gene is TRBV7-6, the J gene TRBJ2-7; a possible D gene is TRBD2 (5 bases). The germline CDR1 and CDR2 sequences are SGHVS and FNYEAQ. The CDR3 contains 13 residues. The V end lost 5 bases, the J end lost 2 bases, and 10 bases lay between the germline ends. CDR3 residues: CASSTGLPYEQYF. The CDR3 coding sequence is TGTGCCAGCAGCACGGGATTACCCTACGAGCAGTACTTC. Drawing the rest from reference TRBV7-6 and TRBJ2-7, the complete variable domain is GAGVSQSPRYKVTKRGQDVALRCDPISGHVSLYWYRQALGQGPEFLTYFNYEAQQDKSGLPNDRFSAERPEGSISTLTIQRTEQRDSAMYRCASSTGLPYEQYFGPGTRLTVT.

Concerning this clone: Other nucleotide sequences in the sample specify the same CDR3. CDR3 in amino acids: CASSRRANEQFF. The CDR3 nucleotides read TGTGCCAGCAGCCGTAGGGCCAATGAGCAGTTCTTC. The rearrangement links TRBV27 to TRBJ2-1, with D hard to call. Germline CDR1 is MNHEY and CDR2 is SMNVEV (reference sequence). The V and J ends lost 6 bases and 6 bases respectively, with 9 bases between them. This CDR3 has 12 amino acids.

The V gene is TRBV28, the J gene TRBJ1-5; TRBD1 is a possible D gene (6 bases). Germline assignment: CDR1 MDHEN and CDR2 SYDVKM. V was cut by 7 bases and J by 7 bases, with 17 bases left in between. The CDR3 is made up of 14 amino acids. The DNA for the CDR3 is TGTGCCAGCAAATGGGGGACAAAGGAACAGCCCCAGCATTTT. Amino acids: CASKWGTKEQPQHF.

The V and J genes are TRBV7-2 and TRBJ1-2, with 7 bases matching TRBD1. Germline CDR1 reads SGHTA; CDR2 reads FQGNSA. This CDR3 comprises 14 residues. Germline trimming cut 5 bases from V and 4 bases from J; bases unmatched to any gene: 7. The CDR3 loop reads CASSQRDSRYGYTF. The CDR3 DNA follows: TGTGCCAGCAGCCAGAGGGACAGCCGCTATGGCTACACCTTC.

This chain's CDR3 is CASTMDRGGDTQYF. The DNA for the CDR3 is TGTGCCAGCACTATGGACAGGGGTGGAGATACGCAGTATTTT. This chain joins TRBV2 and TRBJ2-3, with 9 positions matching TRBD1. Germline assignment: CDR1 SNHLY and CDR2 FYNNEI. Trimming took 7 bases from V and 5 from J; bases not matched to a gene: 7. This CDR3 comprises 14 residues. The full variable domain, its missing parts supplied by reference TRBV2 and TRBJ2-3, is EPEVTQTPSHQVTQMGQEVILRCVPISNHLYFYWYRQILGQKVEFLVSFYNNEISEKSEIFDDQFSVERPDGSNFTLKIRSTKLEDSAMYFCASTMDRGGDTQYFGPGTRLTVL.

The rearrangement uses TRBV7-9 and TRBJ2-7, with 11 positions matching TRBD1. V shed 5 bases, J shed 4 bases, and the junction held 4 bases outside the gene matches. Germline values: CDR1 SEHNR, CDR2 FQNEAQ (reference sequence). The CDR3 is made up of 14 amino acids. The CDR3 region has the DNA TGTGCCAGCAGCCACCGGGACAGGGGGTACGAGCAGTACTTC. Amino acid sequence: CASSHRDRGYEQYF.

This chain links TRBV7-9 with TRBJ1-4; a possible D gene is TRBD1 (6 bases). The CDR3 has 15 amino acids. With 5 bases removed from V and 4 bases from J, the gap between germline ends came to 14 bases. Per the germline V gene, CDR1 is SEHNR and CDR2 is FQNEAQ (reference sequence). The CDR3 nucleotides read TGTGCCAGCAGCGGCGGGGGGCCTAGTAATGAAAAACTGTTTTTT. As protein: CASSGGGPSNEKLFF.

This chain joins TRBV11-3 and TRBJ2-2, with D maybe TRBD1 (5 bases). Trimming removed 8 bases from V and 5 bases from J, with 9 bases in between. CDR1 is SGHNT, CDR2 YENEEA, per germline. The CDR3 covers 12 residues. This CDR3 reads CASGQGTGELFF. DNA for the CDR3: TGTGCCAGCGGCCAGGGAACCGGGGAGCTGTTTTTT.